Listed below are T cell receptor beta chains from one sample, sequenced in a study of T cells in Graves' hyperthyroidism and ophthalmopathy. TCRdb re-called the multiplex PCR reads through MiXCR, storing one row per CDR3 protein. The table lists 300,000 to 450,000 distinct CDR3 sequences, more than 13% of them singletons. Sample: blood. The receptor source for this set is a woman aged 25 to 45 with Graves' hyperthyroidism. The CDR3 runs from the conserved cysteine through the conserved F or W. D genes are given only for firm matches. Size values are once, few and many counts, or a class for expanded clones, and some rows have none.

>-|TRBV19|-|TRBJ1-2
CASSRGGSYGYTF
TGTGCCAGTAGTCGAGGGGGAAGCTATGGCTACACCTTC
>many|TRBV7-3|TRBD2|TRBJ2-7
CASSERLAGRYEQYF
TGTGCCAGCAGCGAGAGGCTAGCGGGACGATACGAGCAGTACTTC
>few|TRBV4-1|TRBD1|TRBJ1-1
CASSHTGTVNTEAFF
TGCGCCAGCAGCCATACCGGGACAGTGAACACTGAAGCTTTCTTT
>-|TRBV6-5|-|TRBJ2-1
CASSNSGHRFF
TGTGCCAGCAGTAACTCAGGCCATCGGTTCTTC
>-|TRBV4-2|-|TRBJ1-5
CASSPRGVGNQPQHF
TGTGCCAGCAGCCCCCGGGGGGTAGGCAATCAGCCCCAGCATTTT
>-|TRBV7-2|-|TRBJ2-7
CASSSLSASTYEQYF
TGTGCCAGCAGCTCCCTCTCAGCGTCTACCTACGAGCAGTACTTC
>few|TRBV7-8|-|TRBJ1-6
CASSLEGVVSPLHF
TGTGCCAGCAGCTTAGAGGGTGTGGTCTCACCCCTCCACTTT
>few|TRBV29-1|TRBD2|TRBJ2-5
CSVEPSGRETQYF
TGCAGCGTTGAACCTAGCGGGAGAGAGACCCAGTACTTC
>-|TRBV18|-|TRBJ1-2
CASSPRDQGWGGYTF
TGTGCCAGCTCACCAAGGGACCAAGGATGGGGAGGCTACACCTTC
>few|TRBV20-1|-|TRBJ2-3
CSAKKPGLSVDTQYF
TGCAGTGCTAAAAAACCGGGACTCTCGGTAGATACGCAGTATTTT
>few|TRBV7-2|TRBD2|TRBJ2-3
CASRGLANADTQYF
TGTGCCAGCAGGGGACTAGCGAACGCAGATACGCAGTATTTT
>many|TRBV9|TRBD2|TRBJ2-5
CASSPTAGGYQETQYF
TGTGCCAGCAGCCCTACCGCGGGGGGCTACCAAGAGACCCAGTACTTC
>few|TRBV18|TRBD2|TRBJ2-1
CASSPLRGSSYNEQFF
TGTGCCAGCTCACCTTTGCGGGGGAGCTCCTACAATGAGCAGTTCTTC
>-|TRBV6-4|-|TRBJ2-2
CASLAANTGELFF
TGTGCCAGCTTAGCCGCGAACACCGGGGAGCTGTTTTTT
>-|TRBV7-9|-|TRBJ1-6
CASSLEGTTGGYNSPLHF
TGTGCCAGCAGCTTAGAGGGTACCACAGGAGGCTATAATTCACCCCTCCACTTT
>many|TRBV28|TRBD1|TRBJ2-5
CASRPGTGIQETQYF
TGTGCCAGCAGACCCGGGACAGGTATCCAAGAGACCCAGTACTTC
>-|TRBV10-1|-|TRBJ2-1
CASSLLKEQFF
TGCGCCAGCAGTCTCCTAAAGGAGCAGTTCTTC
>-|TRBV10-3|-|TRBJ1-1
CATQTGMTEAFF
TGTGCCACTCAGACAGGCATGACTGAAGCTTTCTTT
>few|TRBV18|TRBD1|TRBJ2-1
CASSLVGQGRYNEQFF
TGTGCCAGCTCACTGGTGGGACAGGGACGGTACAATGAGCAGTTCTTC
>few|TRBV6-5|-|TRBJ2-5
CASSYSTGRDLQETQYF
TGTGCCAGCAGTTACTCGACAGGTAGAGACCTCCAAGAGACCCAGTACTTC
>few|TRBV20-1|-|TRBJ2-3
CSARGAGQGTQYF
TGCAGTGCTAGAGGGGCGGGCCAGGGTACGCAGTATTTT
>many|TRBV11-2|-|TRBJ1-4
CASSLPGGVFVEKLFF
TGTGCCAGCAGCTTACCTGGGGGCGTATTTGTTGAAAAACTGTTTTTT
>-|TRBV9|-|TRBJ1-1
CASSVDDSAEAFF
TGTGCCAGCAGCGTAGATGACAGTGCTGAAGCTTTCTTT
>few|TRBV28|-|TRBJ2-3
CASSTLNEGSTDTQYF
TGTGCCAGCAGTACCCTCAACGAGGGGAGCACAGATACGCAGTATTTT
>-|TRBV18|-|TRBJ2-7
CASSRRDGMVNEQYF
TGTGCCAGCTCACGCCGGGACGGGATGGTGAACGAGCAGTACTTC
>few|TRBV20-1|-|TRBJ1-6
CSARDTQGDSPLHF
TGCAGTGCTAGAGATACTCAGGGTGATTCACCCCTCCACTTT
>many|TRBV28|-|TRBJ1-2
CASGPLRGVRNNYGYTF
TGTGCCAGCGGACCTTTACGCGGGGTTCGGAATAACTATGGCTACACCTTC
>many|TRBV6-1|-|TRBJ1-5
CASSLDGTSNQPQHF
TGTGCCAGCAGTCTGGACGGAACTAGCAATCAGCCCCAGCATTTT
>many|TRBV6-1|-|TRBJ2-7
CASSVDGYEQYF
TGTGCCAGCAGTGTGGACGGCTACGAGCAGTACTTC
>-|TRBV4-2|TRBD1|TRBJ1-5
CASSQDATGNNQPQHF
TGTGCCAGCAGCCAAGATGCGACAGGGAACAATCAGCCCCAGCATTTT
>many|TRBV6-2/TRBV6-3|-|TRBJ2-7
CASSSLIQGSEQYF
TGTGCCAGCAGTTCCCTAATACAGGGTTCCGAGCAGTACTTC
>few|TRBV4-1|-|TRBJ2-7
CASSALAAPSGEQYF
TGCGCCAGCAGCGCCCTGGCAGCGCCCTCGGGGGAGCAGTACTTC
>many|TRBV20-1|-|TRBJ2-1
CSAREVDRGSHYNEQFF
TGCAGTGCTAGAGAAGTGGATAGAGGCTCCCACTACAATGAGCAGTTCTTC
>many|TRBV7-9|-|TRBJ2-3
CASSKTPRTDTQYF
TGTGCCAGCAGCAAGACTCCCCGCACAGATACGCAGTATTTT
>many|TRBV27|-|TRBJ2-1
CASSPMLRQEVGYNEQFF
TGTGCCAGCAGTCCCATGTTGAGACAGGAGGTCGGGTACAATGAGCAGTTCTTC
>many|TRBV6-6|TRBD2|TRBJ2-2
CASSYGGGDTGELFF
TGTGCCAGCAGTTACGGGGGAGGGGACACCGGGGAGCTGTTTTTT
>few|TRBV7-3|TRBD2|TRBJ2-3
CASSQSGGRGTDTQYF
TGTGCCAGCAGCCAGAGCGGCGGGAGAGGCACAGATACGCAGTATTTT
>-|TRBV2|TRBD1|TRBJ2-7
CASRKDRNPSYEQYF
TGTGCCAGCAGGAAGGACAGGAACCCCTCCTACGAGCAGTACTTC
>many|TRBV27|-|TRBJ1-6
CASSFEDYHHGNSPLHF
TGTGCCAGCAGTTTTGAAGACTACCACCACGGAAATTCACCCCTCCACTTT
>few|TRBV3-1|TRBD2|TRBJ2-5
CASSHGGADLAGGEETQYF
TGTGCCAGCAGCCACGGCGGTGCGGATCTAGCGGGAGGGGAAGAGACCCAGTACTTC
>few|TRBV15|TRBD1|TRBJ2-3
CATSRGQGADTQYF
TGTGCCACCAGCAGGGGACAGGGGGCAGATACGCAGTATTTT
>few|TRBV12-3/TRBV12-4|TRBD2|TRBJ2-7
CASSPRTSGSVYEQYF
TGTGCCAGCAGTCCCCGGACTAGCGGGAGCGTCTACGAGCAGTACTTC
>many|TRBV27|-|TRBJ2-7
CASSFGRGRYEQYF
TGTGCCAGCAGTTTCGGCAGGGGCCGCTACGAGCAGTACTTC
>-|TRBV13|-|TRBJ1-4
CASSLGVVRGDEKLFF
TGTGCCAGCAGCTTAGGGGTTGTGAGGGGCGATGAAAAACTGTTTTTT
>many|TRBV11-3|TRBD2|TRBJ2-3
CASSVGTSGSDTQYF
TGTGCCAGCAGCGTCGGGACTAGCGGGAGTGATACGCAGTATTTT
>many|TRBV6-1|-|TRBJ2-3
CASVGTPGTDTQYF
TGTGCCAGCGTCGGGACTCCGGGCACAGATACGCAGTATTTT
>few|TRBV6-1|TRBD2|TRBJ2-1
CASSLSSGISYNEQFF
TGTGCCAGCAGTTTATCTAGCGGGATTTCCTACAATGAGCAGTTCTTC
>-|TRBV6-2/TRBV6-3|-|TRBJ2-2
CASSYRPGLGGGELFF
TGTGCCAGCAGTTACCGTCCTGGTCTTGGGGGCGGGGAGCTGTTTTTT
>-|TRBV5-1|-|TRBJ1-3
CASSLGYSGNTIYF
TGCGCCAGCAGCTTGGGATACTCTGGAAACACCATATATTTT
>few|TRBV2|-|TRBJ2-1
CASERGQLLSYNEQFF
TGTGCCAGCGAGAGAGGTCAGCTCCTCTCCTACAATGAGCAGTTCTTC